These T cell receptor beta chains were read from a single sample in a study of cytotoxic CD8 clonotypes in ibrutinib-treated CLL. Data came from immunoSEQ multiplex PCR; TCRdb stores just in-frame clones and leaves some out. The sample lists over 150,000 clones, over 55% seen once, with about an eighth in the top ten. This specimen consisted of PBMCs, obtained after 24 months of ibrutinib treatment. All receptors come from a human donor with chronic lymphocytic leukemia. CDR3s include the opening cysteine and the closing phenylalanine or tryptophan. A D gene is named only where the DNA matches it firmly. Where a row states a size, it is once, few, many or the class of an expanded clone; other rows omit it.

CDR3 DNA,CDR3 protein,clone size,J gene,V gene,D gene
TGTGCCACCGGGATCGAGTTTAACTATGGCTACACCTTC,CATGIEFNYGYTF,.,TRBJ1-2,TRBV28,.
TGTGCCAGCTCACCATACGGGACCACTGAAGCTTTCTTT,CASSPYGTTEAFF,.,TRBJ1-1,TRBV18,.
TGTGCCAGCAGTTTAATTCAGAACACTGAAGCTTTCTTT,CASSLIQNTEAFF,.,TRBJ1-1,TRBV28,.
TGTGCCAGCAGCTTAGAGTGGAGGGAGACCCAGTACTTC,CASSLEWRETQYF,.,TRBJ2-5,TRBV7-2,.
TGCGCCAGCAGCCAAAGAAGGGCGGGACAGGGGATTGGCTATGGCTACACCTTC,CASSQRRAGQGIGYGYTF,.,TRBJ1-2,TRBV4-3,TRBD1
TGTGCCAGCAGCGCAGAGGGGGCGAGAGGTGGAAACACCATATATTTT,CASSAEGARGGNTIYF,.,TRBJ1-3,TRBV7-9,TRBD1
TGTGCCAGCAGTTTATTGGGGCGGGAGGTCTCAGATACGCAGTATTTT,CASSLLGREVSDTQYF,.,TRBJ2-3,TRBV27,TRBD2
TGCGCCAGCAGCACGACAGAGAGCCGGGGGCTGTTTTTT,CASSTTESRGLFF,.,TRBJ2-2,TRBV5-1,.
TGTGCCAGCAGCTTAAGTCTCGCAGGGACCCAGTACTTC,CASSLSLAGTQYF,.,TRBJ2-5,TRBV7-3,.
TGTGCCAGCTCGAAGGACAGGCGAGGCACAGATACGCAGTATTTT,CASSKDRRGTDTQYF,.,TRBJ2-3,TRBV18,TRBD1
TGTGCCAGCAGTTTTGGACAGGGGACTAATGAGCAGTTCTTC,CASSFGQGTNEQFF,.,TRBJ2-1,TRBV6-6,TRBD1
TGTGCCAGCAGTTTCCGAGACAGCCCGAACACTGAAGCTTTCTTT,CASSFRDSPNTEAFF,.,TRBJ1-1,TRBV6-6,.
TGTGCCAGCAGCTTAGTCCCACGCGGGGGGAGGGCTACAGATACGCAGTATTTT,CASSLVPRGGRATDTQYF,.,TRBJ2-3,TRBV11-2,TRBD2
TGTGCCAGCAGCACCCCGGGACTAGCGGGCTACAATGAGCAGTTCTTC,CASSTPGLAGYNEQFF,.,TRBJ2-1,TRBV28,TRBD2
TGTGCCAGCAGCGCAGCCGGGACTAGCGATTACGAGCAGTACTTC,CASSAAGTSDYEQYF,.,TRBJ2-7,TRBV5-4,TRBD2
TGCGCCAGCAGTGGGACTAGCGCCGGGGAGCTGTTTTTT,CASSGTSAGELFF,.,TRBJ2-2,TRBV10-2,TRBD2
TGTGCCAGCAGCCTAAGGGGTAGCGCGAACACCGGGGAGCTGTTTTTT,CASSLRGSANTGELFF,.,TRBJ2-2,TRBV7-8,.
TGTGCCAGCAGCGTAGCGGGGGGTTGGAACAATGAGCAGTTCTTC,CASSVAGGWNNEQFF,.,TRBJ2-1,TRBV9,TRBD2
TGTGCCACCAGCAGGGATAACAGGGGCTACCAGCCCCAGCATTTT,CATSRDNRGYQPQHF,.,TRBJ1-5,TRBV15,TRBD1
TGTGCCAGCAGCTTAGACGGGAGAGGGACAGATACGCAGTATTTT,CASSLDGRGTDTQYF,.,TRBJ2-3,TRBV7-2,.
TGTGCCAGCAGTTACTTAGCGTTCTCCTACAATGAGCAGTTCTTC,CASSYLAFSYNEQFF,few,TRBJ2-1,TRBV6-6,.
TGCGCCAGCAGCCAAGACCGGATGAGACAGTCTCTAGCCAAAAACATTCAGTACTTC,CASSQDRMRQSLAKNIQYF,.,TRBJ2-4,TRBV4-1,.
TGTGCCAGCAGCGCTCTAGGGGGCTCTGGAAACACCATATATTTT,CASSALGGSGNTIYF,.,TRBJ1-3,TRBV9,.
TGCGCCAGCAGCCAAGCCCCCTTGGCGGGAGATACGCAGTATTTT,CASSQAPLAGDTQYF,.,TRBJ2-3,TRBV4-1,.
TGTGCCAGCATTAGGCGGGGGAGGTACGAGCAGTACTTC,CASIRRGRYEQYF,.,TRBJ2-7,TRBV28,TRBD2
TGTGCCAGCAGTTTCCGACAGGGAAGGGACTCTGGCTACACCTTC,CASSFRQGRDSGYTF,.,TRBJ1-2,TRBV27,TRBD1